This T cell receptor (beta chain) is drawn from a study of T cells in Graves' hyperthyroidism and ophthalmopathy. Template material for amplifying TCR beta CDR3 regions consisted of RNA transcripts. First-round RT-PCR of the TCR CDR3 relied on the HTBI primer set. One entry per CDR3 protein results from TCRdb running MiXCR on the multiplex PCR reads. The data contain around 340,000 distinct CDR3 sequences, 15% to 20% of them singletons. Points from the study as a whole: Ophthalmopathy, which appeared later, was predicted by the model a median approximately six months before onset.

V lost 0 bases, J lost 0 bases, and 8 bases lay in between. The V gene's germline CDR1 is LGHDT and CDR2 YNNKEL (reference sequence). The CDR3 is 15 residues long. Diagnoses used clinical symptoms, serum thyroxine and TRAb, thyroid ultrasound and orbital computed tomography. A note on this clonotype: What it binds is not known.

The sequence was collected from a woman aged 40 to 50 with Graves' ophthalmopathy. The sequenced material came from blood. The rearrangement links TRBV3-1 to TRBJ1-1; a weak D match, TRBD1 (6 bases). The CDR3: CASSQDPGVNTEAFF. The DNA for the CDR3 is TGTGCCAGCAGCCAAGACCCAGGGGTGAACACTGAAGCTTTCTTT.